This paragraph covers one T cell receptor beta chain sequence. Germline-derived CDR1 and CDR2 are LNHDA and SQIVND (reference sequence). This CDR3 is built from 17 residues. V lost 4 bases, J lost 1 base, and 10 bases stayed unmatched. The data belong to a study of blood T cell repertoires in COVID-19. The overall study: Acute-phase and convalescent COVID-19 samples originated in the United States, Italy and Spain. T cells, B-cell-depleted T cells, or PBMCs provided the cDNA or gDNA that served as material.

The authors' processing: The assay estimated nucleated cells by amplifying reference gene primers. Generated by immunoSEQ multiplex PCR, the TCRdb table keeps only in-frame clones and is missing some. V and J calls and clone size are those listed in that table; D and trimming were worked out from the DNA. The table lists some 90,000 clones, roughly 87% of them singletons, with roughly 8.9% in the top ten. The material sequenced was peripheral blood. The chain recombines TRBV19 with TRBJ1-5, with 7 bases aligning to TRBD1. This TCR was sampled from a man aged 50 or older with acute or convalescent COVID-19. The CDR3 here is CASSTRQGEASNQPQHF. Written as DNA, the CDR3 is TGTGCCAGTAGTACGAGACAGGGAGAGGCGAGCAATCAGCCCCAGCATTTT.